This T cell receptor (beta chain) was sequenced during a study of T cells after yellow fever vaccination. Looked up from germline, CDR1 is MDHEN and CDR2 is SYDVKM. With 5 bases clipped from V and 4 bases from J, the junction kept 4 bases outside the gene matches. The CDR3 loop spans 14 amino acids. TCRdb passed the 5' RACE reads through MiXCR, listing each CDR3 protein once. Here the sample spans around 360,000 distinct CDR3 sequences, about 9.9% being singletons. A few counts support this clonotype. Sequenced material: PBMCs, taken on the day of the first yellow fever vaccination. The gene calls are TRBV28 and TRBJ2-5; 10 bases line up with TRBD1. The receptor was isolated from a man aged 18 to 30 who received the YFV17D yellow fever vaccine. The CDR3 nucleotides read TGTGCCAGCAGTCCCGGGGACAGGGGAGAGACCCAGTACTTC. It yields the protein CASSPGDRGETQYF. Full variable domain (outside the CDR3, taken from reference TRBV28 and TRBJ2-5): DVKVTQSSRYLVKRTGEKVFLECVQDMDHENMFWYRQDPGLGLRLIYFSYDVKMKEKGDIPEGYSVSREKKERFSLILESASTNQTSMYLCASSPGDRGETQYFGPGTRLLVL.